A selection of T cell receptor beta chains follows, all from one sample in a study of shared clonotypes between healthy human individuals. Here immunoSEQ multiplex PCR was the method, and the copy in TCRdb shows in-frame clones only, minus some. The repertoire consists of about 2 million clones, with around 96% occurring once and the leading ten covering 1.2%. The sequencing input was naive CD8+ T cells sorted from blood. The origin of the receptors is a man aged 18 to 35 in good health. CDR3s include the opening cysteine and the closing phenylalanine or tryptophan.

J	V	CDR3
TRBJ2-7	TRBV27	CASSSEPGRFYEQYF
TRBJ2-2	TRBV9	CASSVELAGDTGELFF
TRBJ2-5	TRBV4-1	CASSLPLGGVETQYF
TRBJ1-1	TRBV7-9	CASNSGPTNTEAFF
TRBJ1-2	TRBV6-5	CASSYSPEGAYGYTF
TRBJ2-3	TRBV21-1	CASSVRPGAKDTQYF
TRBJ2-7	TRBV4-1	CASSQEVGHTYEQYF
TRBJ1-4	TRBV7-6	CASSSANEKLFF
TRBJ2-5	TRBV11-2	CASSLGLLQETQYF
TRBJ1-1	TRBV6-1	CASRGVGTEAFF
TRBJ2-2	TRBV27	CASSLEQANTGELFF
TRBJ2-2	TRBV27	CASSLRLAGVGNTGELFF
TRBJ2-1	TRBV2	CASSINEQFF
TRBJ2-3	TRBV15	CATRTTGESTDTQYF
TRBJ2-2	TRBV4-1	CASSEPTGSRNTGELFF
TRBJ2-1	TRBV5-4	CASSGSGSPYNEQFF
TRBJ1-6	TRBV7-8	CASSLGQASSYNSPLHF
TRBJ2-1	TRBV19	CASSGRWGTEQFF
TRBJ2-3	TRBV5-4	CASSYSGGAPDTQYF
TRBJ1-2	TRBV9	CASSPWGGQPAGGYTF
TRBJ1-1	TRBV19	CASSMSGGGNTEAFF
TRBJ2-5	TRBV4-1	CASSEDAEETQYF
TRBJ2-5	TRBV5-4	CASSLAGTGETQYF
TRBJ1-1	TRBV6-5	CASSYRTVSEAFF
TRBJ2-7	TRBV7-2	CASSLALVLFGRAGNEQYF
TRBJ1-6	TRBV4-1	CASSQGSLDRIDNSPLHF
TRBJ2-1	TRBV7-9	CASSPRQGAGNEQFF
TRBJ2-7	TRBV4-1	CASSQTADRGPSSYEQYF
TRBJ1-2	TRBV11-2	CASSLRAGPTF
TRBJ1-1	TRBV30	CAWSFFTGAMNTEAFF
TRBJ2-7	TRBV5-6	CASSDGGPAYEQYF
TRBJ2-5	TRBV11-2	CASSWSGFQETQYF
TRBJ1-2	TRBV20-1	CSATEGYTF
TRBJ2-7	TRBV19	CASSWSAEYYEQYF
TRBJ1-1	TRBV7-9	CASSLVRGKEENTEAFF
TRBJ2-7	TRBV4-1	CASSQERDPILYEQYF
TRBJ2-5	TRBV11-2	CASSLGWGETQYF
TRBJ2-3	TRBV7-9	CASPGDTQYF
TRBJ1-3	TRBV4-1	CASSQDNWDSGNTIYF
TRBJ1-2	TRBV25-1	CASSDGGYGYTF
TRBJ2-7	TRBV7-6	CASSLTDRASSYEQYF
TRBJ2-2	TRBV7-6	CASSLEAGGSTGELFF
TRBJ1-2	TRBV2	CASSEDRAVLPYGYTF
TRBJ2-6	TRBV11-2	CASSLVRNSGANVLTF
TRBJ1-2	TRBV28	CASSQDSNYGYTF
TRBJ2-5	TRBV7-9	CASSLGTVPMAETQYF
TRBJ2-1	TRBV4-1	CASRPTGLALNEQFF
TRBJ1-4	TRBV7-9	CASSTGQGAEKLFF
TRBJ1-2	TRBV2	CASPWVIYGYTF
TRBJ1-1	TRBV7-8	CASSFGGEGRSTEAFF
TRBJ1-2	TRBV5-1	CASSSGTGTYGYTF